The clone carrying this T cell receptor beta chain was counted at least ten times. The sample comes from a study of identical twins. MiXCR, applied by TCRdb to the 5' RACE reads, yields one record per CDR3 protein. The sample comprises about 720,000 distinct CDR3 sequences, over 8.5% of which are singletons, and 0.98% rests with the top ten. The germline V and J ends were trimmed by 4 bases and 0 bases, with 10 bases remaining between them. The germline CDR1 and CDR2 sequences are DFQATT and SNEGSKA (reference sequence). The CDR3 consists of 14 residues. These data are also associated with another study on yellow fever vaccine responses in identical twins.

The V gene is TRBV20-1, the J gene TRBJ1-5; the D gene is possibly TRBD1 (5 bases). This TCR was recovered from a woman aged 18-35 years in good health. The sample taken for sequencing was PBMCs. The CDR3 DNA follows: TGCAGTGCTATTGACAGAATTAGCAATCAGCCCCAGCATTTT. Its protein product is CSAIDRISNQPQHF.